These 20 T cell receptor beta chains were sequenced from one sample in a study of Ad26.COV2.S vaccination and SARS-CoV-2 variants. Data came from immunoSEQ multiplex PCR; TCRdb stores just in-frame clones and leaves some out. The table includes around 170,000 clones, roughly 89% detected once. Sample: peripheral blood, taken after recovery from COVID-19. These TCRs come from a human donor who had recovered from COVID-19.

The chain has TRBV3-1 (or the pseudogene TRBV3-2) and TRBJ2-7; tentatively, D is TRBD1 (6 bases). CDR1 and CDR2 from the germline V gene are LGHDT and YNNKEL (reference sequence). V was shortened by 6 bases and J by 2 bases, with 11 bases between the two germline ends. The CDR3 is made up of 13 amino acids. The CDR3 region has the DNA TGTGCCAGCAGTAATACAGGGCCCTACGAGCAGTACTTC. Its protein is CASSNTGPYEQYF.

The gene calls are TRBV7-2 and TRBJ1-6, with D possibly matching TRBD1 (6 bases). V dropped 6 bases and J dropped 10 bases, with 13 bases sitting between them. Germline CDR1 reads SGHTA; CDR2 reads FQGNSA. The CDR3 contains 13 residues. The CDR3 sequence is CASSMDSHSPLHF. The CDR3 DNA sequence: TGTGCCAGCAGTATGGACAGCCACTCACCCCTCCACTTT.

The chain couples TRBV14 to TRBJ2-5; 8 bases fit TRBD2. The CDR3 has 14 residues. Germline V CDR1 and CDR2: SGHDN, FVKESK. Trimming took 4 bases from V and 5 from J; bases not matched to a gene: 6. The CDR3 sequence is CASSPKSGGETQYF. CDR3 sequence (DNA): TGTGCCAGCAGCCCCAAATCGGGGGGGGAGACCCAGTACTTC.

The chain couples TRBV19 to TRBJ2-1; D not certain. This CDR3 is 15 amino acids long. Germline V gene data show CDR1 as LNHDA and CDR2 as SQIVND (reference sequence). The germline V and J ends were trimmed by 0 bases and 2 bases, with 8 bases remaining between them. CDR3 in amino acids: CASSIDRNTYNEQFF. The DNA for the CDR3 is TGTGCCAGTAGTATAGACCGGAATACCTACAATGAGCAGTTCTTC.

V is TRBV7-6 and J is TRBJ2-1; 8 nucleotides align to TRBD1. V lost 5 bases, J lost 4 bases, and 10 bases stayed unmatched. The CDR3 covers 16 residues. Germline V gene lookup returns CDR1 SGHVS and CDR2 FNYEAQ. The CDR3 sequence is CASSRLAGGRYNEQFF. DNA for the CDR3: TGTGCCAGCAGCCGCCTGGCAGGGGGCAGGTACAATGAGCAGTTCTTC. Variable domain in full (rest from reference TRBV7-6 and TRBJ2-1): GAGVSQSPRYKVTKRGQDVALRCDPISGHVSLYWYRQALGQGPEFLTYFNYEAQQDKSGLPNDRFSAERPEGSISTLTIQRTEQRDSAMYRCASSRLAGGRYNEQFFGPGTRLTVL.

The rearrangement uses TRBV15 and TRBJ2-2; no clear D. Germline V gene sequence: CDR1 LNHNV, CDR2 YYDKDF (reference sequence). This CDR3 region has 16 residues. Between the trimmed V and J ends, which lost 0 bases and 4 bases, there was a span of 12 bases. The CDR3 region is CATSRDRETPTGELFF. The CDR3 DNA reads as TGTGCCACCAGCAGAGATAGGGAAACCCCCACCGGGGAGCTGTTTTTT.

The chain couples TRBV7-9 to TRBJ2-4, with D uncertain. The CDR3 extends over 18 amino acids. Between the trimmed V and J ends, which lost 0 bases and 0 bases, there was a span of 15 bases. Per germline, CDR1 SEHNR and CDR2 FQNEAQ (reference sequence). CDR3 sequence: CASSLAARFELAKNIQYF. CDR3 sequence (DNA): TGTGCCAGCAGCTTAGCAGCCAGATTCGAATTAGCCAAAAACATTCAGTACTTC.

V gene TRBV29-1 combines with J gene TRBJ1-3, with TRBD1 matching 7 bases. The V gene's germline CDR1 is SQVTM and CDR2 ANQGSEA. V lost 4 bases, J lost 4 bases, and 7 bases stayed unmatched. This CDR3 is 14 amino acids long. The CDR3 sequence: CSVGATGRGNTIYF. The CDR3 bases are TGCAGCGTTGGGGCGACAGGGCGGGGAAACACCATATATTTT.

The V call is TRBV12-3 or TRBV12-4, the J call TRBJ2-2; the D is unclear. CDR3 length: 12 amino acids. The V end was cut by 7 bases, the J end by 2 bases, with 5 bases between. The CDR3 DNA sequence: TGTGCCAGCACCATTAACACCGGGGAGCTGTTTTTT. It specifies CASTINTGELFF.

The chain combines TRBV19 with TRBJ1-5; TRBD1 aligns across 9 bases. Germline CDR1 reads LNHDA; CDR2 reads SQIVND (reference sequence). This CDR3 has 16 amino acids. The ends lost 3 bases at V and 7 bases at J; junction bases unmatched: 10. CDR3 nucleotide sequence: TGTGCCAGTAGTATCAGGACAGGGGTAATCCTACAGCCCCAGCATTTT. Translation gives CASSIRTGVILQPQHF.

The chain joins TRBV5-6 to TRBJ2-7, with 7 bases that match TRBD1. V trimming: 3 bases; J trimming: 4 bases; junction bases outside the gene matches: 4. CDR1 is SGHDT, CDR2 YYEEEE, per germline. The CDR3 sequence is 13 residues long. The CDR3 loop is CASSSGQRYEQYF. The CDR3, as DNA: TGTGCCAGCAGCTCGGGACAGCGTTACGAGCAGTACTTC.

Turning to this clone: Other DNA variants within this sample encode the same CDR3. CDR3 nucleotides: TGCGCCAGCAGCCAAGAAGGAAACGAGCAGTACTTC. It translates to CASSQEGNEQYF. V and J are TRBV4-1 and TRBJ2-7, with unresolved D. V shed 0 bases and J shed 5 bases, with 5 bases lying between them. Germline CDR1 reads MGHRA; CDR2 reads YSYEKL. CDR3 length: 12 amino acids.

The chain uses TRBV30 and TRBJ1-1, with D unresolved. The CDR3 is made up of 13 amino acids. V was shortened by 3 bases and J by 4 bases, with 12 bases between the two germline ends. Germline V gene data show CDR1 as GTSNPN and CDR2 as SVGIG (reference sequence). CDR3 protein: CAWSPSAATEAFF. The CDR3 DNA reads as TGTGCCTGGAGCCCCTCGGCAGCCACTGAAGCTTTCTTT.

The chain recombines TRBV5-6 with TRBJ2-3; D remains unclear. From germline, CDR1 is SGHDT and CDR2 YYEEEE. V was clipped by 0 bases and J by 2 bases, with 4 bases between them. The CDR3 has 13 amino acids. CDR3 sequence: CASSLGPTDTQYF. In DNA form, the CDR3 reads TGTGCCAGCAGCTTGGGTCCCACAGATACGCAGTATTTT. Complete variable domain (other parts from reference TRBV5-6 and TRBJ2-3): DAGVTQSPTHLIKTRGQQVTLRCSPKSGHDTVSWYQQALGQGPQFIFQYYEEEERQRGNFPDRFSGHQFPNYSSELNVNALLLGDSALYLCASSLGPTDTQYFGPGTRLTVL.

This clone occurred a few times. The chain carries TRBV2 and TRBJ2-7; 9 bases are a match to TRBD1. The CDR3 sequence is 11 residues long. The V gene end was trimmed by 6 bases and the J gene end by 6 bases; junction bases not matched to a gene: 0. Germline lookup yields CDR1 SNHLY and CDR2 FYNNEI. The CDR3 region is CASRTGGEQYF. CDR3 nucleotide sequence: TGTGCCAGCAGGACAGGGGGCGAGCAGTACTTC.

This chain uses TRBV28 with TRBJ1-2; no reliable D call. The germline CDR1 and CDR2 sequences are MDHEN and SYDVKM. Trimming pared 6 bases from V and 4 bases from J, leaving 18 bases between. This CDR3 region has 15 residues. The CDR3 bases are TGTGCCAGCAGCCCCGGGTCCGCCCAATTCTATGGCTACACCTTC. Its translation: CASSPGSAQFYGYTF.

The chain carries TRBV11-1 and TRBJ2-7, with D perhaps TRBD1 (6 bases). V was clipped by 8 bases and J by 2 bases, with 10 bases between them. Germline V gene sequence: CDR1 SGHAT, CDR2 FQDESV (reference sequence). This CDR3 has 12 residues. DNA for the CDR3: TGTGCCAGCGGCTGGGGGCCCTACGAGCAGTACTTC. Its translation is CASGWGPYEQYF.

The chain uses TRBV7-9 and TRBJ2-1; 8 bases map to TRBD2. Germline lookup yields CDR1 SEHNR and CDR2 FQNEAQ (reference sequence). Losses at the gene ends were 4 bases for V and 2 bases for J; bases not matched to a gene: 10. This CDR3 is 17 amino acids long. CDR3 DNA: TGTGCCAGCAGCTCCGAGACCGGGACTAGAGCCTACAATGAGCAGTTCTTC. This encodes CASSSETGTRAYNEQFF.

In its sample, this clone was seen a few times. The DNA of the CDR3 is TGTGCCAGCAGCACCAACCCTAGCAATCAGCCCCAGCATTTT. Its protein is CASSTNPSNQPQHF. The J gene is TRBJ1-5, the V gene TRBV6-5; no firm D call. Trimming removed 6 bases from V and 0 bases from J, with 9 bases in between. Germline V gene lookup returns CDR1 MNHEY and CDR2 SVGAGI. The CDR3 contains 14 residues.

V usage is TRBV10-3 and J usage is TRBJ1-3, with TRBD1 identical over 8 bases. J was trimmed by 2 bases and V by 9 bases; bases with no gene match: 6. From germline, CDR1 is ENHRY and CDR2 SYGVKD. This CDR3 has 14 residues. CDR3 residues: CAITGDRTGNTIYF. CDR3 DNA sequence: TGTGCCATTACAGGGGACAGGACTGGAAACACCATATATTTT.